This entry is about one T cell receptor (beta chain). Antigen unknown. The data belong to a study of shared clonotypes between healthy human individuals. Study at large: Donors were a couple of women and a few men aged 18 to 49. Study conclusions and caveats: Naive subsets usually exceeded memory subsets in estimated richness. Donors were few, which limited the genetic and exposure-history diversity represented.

The naive CD8 subset, CD45RO-negative cells positively selected for CCR7, excluded terminally differentiated effector memory CD45RA+ cells. In the sorted-subset replicate PCRs, approximately 200 ng DNA, roughly 30,000 T cell genomes, was used. Sequencing used immunoSEQ multiplex PCR; TCRdb keeps in-frame clones, though not all of them. The data contain some 2 million clones, approximately 94% of them seen just once; the ten biggest clones take up around 1%. V lost 5 bases and J lost 6; bases outside the gene matches: 7. The CDR3 runs 14 residues. In germline, CDR1 is PRHDT, CDR2 FYEKMQ (reference sequence).

The rearrangement links TRBV13 to TRBJ2-3, with TRBD2 matching 8 bases. Material for sequencing was naive CD8+ T cells sorted from blood. This receptor was taken from a man younger than 35 in good health. CDR3 in amino acids: CASSRSGEGDTQYF. The CDR3 DNA follows: TGTGCCAGCAGCCGTAGCGGGGAAGGGGATACGCAGTATTTT.